This is a list of T cell receptor beta chains from one sample in a study of shared clonotypes between healthy human individuals. The data were produced by immunoSEQ multiplex PCR, yet TCRdb's version contains in-frame clones alone and is incomplete. In the table there are about 2 million clones, over 85% of which are singletons. The sample was naive CD8+ T cells sorted from blood. These receptors were obtained from a man between 18 and 35 years old in good health. CDR3s include the opening cysteine and the closing phenylalanine or tryptophan. Fields, in order: CDR3 protein, CDR3 DNA, D gene, clone size, V gene, J gene. D genes are given only for firm matches. The size of a clone is reported for some rows only, either as once, few or many, or as a class for expanded clones.

CASSPGSLRGEQETQYF	TGTGCCAGCAGCCCCGGCTCGCTGCGGGGGGAGCAAGAGACCCAGTACTTC	TRBD2	.	TRBV7-9	TRBJ2-5
CASSFGSYEQYF	TGTGCCAGCAGCTTCGGTAGCTACGAGCAGTACTTC	.	.	TRBV5-4	TRBJ2-7
CASSPGLGHEKLFF	TGTGCCAGCAGCCCGGGACTAGGACATGAAAAACTGTTTTTT	.	.	TRBV7-9	TRBJ1-4
CASSWLPSGSYNEQFF	TGCGCCAGCAGCTGGCTTCCTAGCGGGAGCTACAATGAGCAGTTCTTC	TRBD2	.	TRBV5-1	TRBJ2-1
CASSPTAGQAYVIIEQYF	TGTGCCAGCAGCCCAACCGCCGGACAGGCCTACGTTATTATCGAGCAGTACTTC	TRBD1	.	TRBV7-9	TRBJ2-7
CASSHSEVPLGFF	TGTGCCAGCAGCCACTCGGAAGTGCCCCTGGGGTTCTTC	.	.	TRBV28	TRBJ2-1
CASSSQGGAQETQYF	TGTGCCAGCAGCTCACAGGGAGGCGCCCAAGAGACCCAGTACTTC	.	.	TRBV7-3	TRBJ2-5
CASDFSSSYNEQFF	TGTGCCTCGGACTTTTCGAGCTCCTACAATGAGCAGTTCTTC	.	.	TRBV30	TRBJ2-1
CASSLGVSPLHF	TGTGCCAGCAGCCTAGGGGTTTCACCCCTCCACTTT	.	.	TRBV4-2	TRBJ1-6
CASSQEEGTESHEKLFF	TGCGCCAGCAGCCAAGAGGAGGGGACAGAGTCCCATGAAAAACTGTTTTTT	TRBD1	.	TRBV4-3	TRBJ1-4
CASSSSTAYGYTF	TGTGCCAGCAGTTCCTCGACTGCTTATGGCTACACCTTC	.	.	TRBV6-5	TRBJ1-2
CASSLVSDEQFF	TGTGCCAGCAGCTTAGTTTCGGATGAGCAGTTCTTC	.	.	TRBV11-2	TRBJ2-1
CASSLGLANSHDNSYNEQFF	TGTGCCAGCAGCTTAGGACTAGCGAATTCGCATGACAACTCCTACAATGAGCAGTTCTTC	TRBD2	.	TRBV7-8	TRBJ2-1
CASSSSGRAGEQFF	TGCGCCAGCAGCTCCTCCGGGAGGGCAGGGGAGCAGTTCTTC	TRBD2	.	TRBV5-1	TRBJ2-1
CASSEVDSQETQYF	TGTGCCAGCAGTGAAGTGGACAGCCAAGAGACCCAGTACTTC	.	.	TRBV2	TRBJ2-5
CASSFGTGPYEQYF	TGTGCCAGCAGCTTCGGGACAGGGCCCTACGAGCAGTACTTC	TRBD1	.	TRBV5-4	TRBJ2-7
CASSQGPDRHDQPQHF	TGCGCCAGCAGCCAGGGGCCCGACAGGCACGATCAGCCCCAGCATTTT	.	.	TRBV4-1	TRBJ1-5
CASSQWSRDIGGNEQFF	TGTGCCAGCAGCCAATGGTCGCGGGATATAGGAGGGAATGAGCAGTTCTTC	.	.	TRBV7-8	TRBJ2-1
CASSQEELAGAFDTQYF	TGCGCCAGCAGCCAAGAGGAACTAGCGGGAGCTTTTGATACGCAGTATTTT	TRBD2	once	TRBV4-1	TRBJ2-3